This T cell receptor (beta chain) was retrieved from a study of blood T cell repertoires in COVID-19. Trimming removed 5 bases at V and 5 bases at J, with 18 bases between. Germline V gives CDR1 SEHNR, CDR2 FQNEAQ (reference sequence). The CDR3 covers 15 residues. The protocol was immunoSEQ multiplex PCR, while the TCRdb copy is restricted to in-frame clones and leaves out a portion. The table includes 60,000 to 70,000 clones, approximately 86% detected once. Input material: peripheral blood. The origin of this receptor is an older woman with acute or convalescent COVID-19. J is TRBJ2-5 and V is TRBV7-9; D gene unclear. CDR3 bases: TGTGCCAGCAGCCGAAGAGCCCCCGACTTGGAGACCCAGTACTTC. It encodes CASSRRAPDLETQYF.